The 19 T cell receptor beta chains below all came from one sample that was sequenced in a study of cytomegalovirus exposure and HLA in healthy donors. PCR involved 60 Vbeta and 13 Jbeta primers. The data were produced by immunoSEQ multiplex PCR, yet TCRdb's version contains in-frame clones alone and is incomplete. This table has approximately 110,000 clones, about 80% appearing once. Sequenced input: PBMCs. The receptors stem from a female donor in good health and CMV-seropositive.

CDR3 protein: CASSLGRNTEAFF. In DNA, the CDR3 is TGTGCCAGCTCGCTTGGGCGGAACACTGAAGCTTTCTTT. The chain uses TRBV18 and TRBJ1-1; D gene uncertain. CDR3 length: 13 residues. CDR1 and CDR2 (germline): KGHSH, LQKENI. V lost 6 bases, J lost 1 base, and 9 bases lay in between.

The chain joins TRBV7-3 to TRBJ2-2, with 10 bases aligning to TRBD1. Germline-derived CDR1 and CDR2 are SGHTA and FQGTGA. This CDR3 is 14 amino acids long. Trimming at V came to 5 bases and at J to 7 bases, leaving 4 bases not matched to a gene. The CDR3 spells CASSTGQGGGELFF. The DNA for the CDR3 is TGTGCCAGCAGCACCGGACAGGGGGGCGGGGAGCTGTTTTTT.

The chain links TRBV28 to TRBJ2-7; maybe TRBD1 (5 bases). This CDR3 is built from 15 residues. With 6 bases removed from V and 5 bases from J, the gap between germline ends came to 20 bases. Looked up from germline, CDR1 is MDHEN and CDR2 is SYDVKM. CDR3 nucleotides: TGTGCCAGCAGCCCCCTTTTGCACAGGAGCAACGAGCAGTACTTC. Translating gives CASSPLLHRSNEQYF. The whole variable domain, filled in from reference TRBV28 and TRBJ2-7, reads DVKVTQSSRYLVKRTGEKVFLECVQDMDHENMFWYRQDPGLGLRLIYFSYDVKMKEKGDIPEGYSVSREKKERFSLILESASTNQTSMYLCASSPLLHRSNEQYFGPGTRLTVT.

This rearrangement joins TRBV28 to TRBJ1-4, with D maybe TRBD1 (5 bases). Trimming took off 1 base at V and 6 bases at J, with 15 bases between the two ends. The CDR3 contains 16 residues. The germline V gene has CDR1 MDHEN and CDR2 SYDVKM. This CDR3 reads CASSLFVSGGDEKLFF. CDR3 nucleotides: TGTGCCAGCAGTTTATTCGTCTCGGGGGGGGATGAAAAACTGTTTTTT.

The chain employs TRBV19 and TRBJ1-3; 9 nucleotides match TRBD1. Germline loops: CDR1 LNHDA, CDR2 SQIVND (reference sequence). The CDR3 contains 17 residues. V was pared by 6 bases and J by 3 bases, with 12 bases of the junction left unmatched. The chain's CDR3 is CASRKRGQGVDGNTIYF. CDR3 nucleotide sequence: TGTGCCAGTAGGAAGAGGGGACAGGGTGTAGATGGAAACACCATATATTTT.

The J gene is TRBJ1-4, the V gene TRBV7-9; no clear D gene. Germline V gives CDR1 SEHNR, CDR2 FQNEAQ (reference sequence). The V and J ends lost 3 bases and 0 bases respectively, with 5 bases between them. This CDR3 has 14 amino acids. CDR3 DNA: TGTGCCAGCAGCTTGAGTGCAACTAATGAAAAACTGTTTTTT. Its translation: CASSLSATNEKLFF.

The rearrangement uses TRBV6-5 and TRBJ2-2; 9 nucleotides match TRBD1. Germline CDR1 reads MNHEY; CDR2 reads SVGAGI. The CDR3 spans 14 residues. The V and J ends lost 6 bases and 11 bases, in that order; junction bases with no gene match: 10. CDR3 bases: TGTGCCAGCAGCGGGACAGGGACTCTCGCAGAGCTGTTTTTT. The encoded protein is CASSGTGTLAELFF.

The genes are TRBV6-5 and TRBJ1-3, with TRBD1 as a possible D gene (5 bases). Per the germline V gene, CDR1 is MNHEY and CDR2 is SVGAGI. The CDR3 consists of 14 residues. The V end lost 2 bases, the J end lost 2 bases, and 7 bases lay between the germline ends. CDR3 coding DNA: TGTGCCAGCAGTTACGGGACTGCTGGAAACACCATATATTTT. Translated: CASSYGTAGNTIYF.

The DNA of the CDR3 is TGTGCCAGTAGTATACAGCTAGCGGTTTACAATGAGCAGTTCTTC. Its translation is CASSIQLAVYNEQFF. The V and J genes are TRBV19 and TRBJ2-1; 7 bases are a match to TRBD2. The CDR3 has 15 residues. Losses at the gene ends were 2 bases for V and 4 bases for J; bases not matched to a gene: 5. In germline, CDR1 is LNHDA, CDR2 SQIVND (reference sequence).

The V and J genes are TRBV28 and TRBJ2-7, with D possibly TRBD2 on 6 matching bases. Trimming stripped 5 bases from V and 5 bases from J, with 22 bases between. The CDR3 consists of 16 residues. Germline CDR1 reads MDHEN; CDR2 reads SYDVKM. The CDR3 sequence is CASSPITVSGSHEQYF. Written as DNA, the CDR3 is TGTGCCAGCAGTCCTATAACAGTGAGCGGGTCCCACGAGCAGTACTTC.

The chain links TRBV28 to TRBJ2-1, with TRBD2 identical over 7 bases. The CDR3 runs 16 residues. V trimming: 8 bases; J trimming: 0 bases; junction bases outside the gene matches: 10. CDR1 is MDHEN, CDR2 SYDVKM, per germline. CDR3 DNA sequence: TGTGCCAGCGCCCCAGCGGGGTTTACCTCCTACAATGAGCAGTTCTTC. It encodes CASAPAGFTSYNEQFF. The complete variable domain, with remaining parts taken from reference TRBV28 and TRBJ2-1, reads DVKVTQSSRYLVKRTGEKVFLECVQDMDHENMFWYRQDPGLGLRLIYFSYDVKMKEKGDIPEGYSVSREKKERFSLILESASTNQTSMYLCASAPAGFTSYNEQFFGPGTRLTVL.

The CDR3 DNA reads TGCGCCAGCAGCTTGGATGGACAGGGGTACACCGGGGAGCTGTTTTTT. Its translation: CASSLDGQGYTGELFF. V usage is TRBV5-1 and J usage is TRBJ2-2; TRBD1 aligns across 9 bases. Germline V CDR1 and CDR2: SGHRS, YFSETQ. CDR3 length: 16 amino acids. The V gene end was trimmed by 0 bases and the J gene end by 3 bases; junction bases not matched to a gene: 3. Full variable domain (missing parts from reference TRBV5-1 and TRBJ2-2): KAGVTQTPRYLIKTRGQQVTLSCSPISGHRSVSWYQQTPGQGLQFLFEYFSETQRNKGNFPGRFSGRQFSNSRSEMNVSTLELGDSALYLCASSLDGQGYTGELFFGEGSRLTVL.

The rearrangement links TRBV7-2 to TRBJ2-5; 10 bases are shared with TRBD2. Per germline, CDR1 SGHTA and CDR2 FQGNSA. V lost 4 bases to trimming and J lost 7 bases; unmatched junction nucleotides: 12. This CDR3 has 16 residues. DNA for the CDR3: TGTGCCAGCAGCTCAAGCAAGCGGGGGGGCCCGGGGACCCAGTACTTC. Translating gives CASSSSKRGGPGTQYF.

This rearrangement joins TRBV7-2 to TRBJ1-5; 7 bases are shared with TRBD1. Germline V CDR1 and CDR2: SGHTA, FQGNSA. The CDR3 covers 14 residues. J gave up 3 bases and V 6 bases, and 5 bases lay outside the gene matches. The CDR3 loop is CASRQDRANQPQHF. CDR3 nucleotides: TGTGCCAGCAGACAAGACAGGGCCAATCAGCCCCAGCATTTT. The whole variable domain, filled in from reference TRBV7-2 and TRBJ1-5, reads GAGVSQSPSNKVTEKGKDVELRCDPISGHTALYWYRQSLGQGLEFLIYFQGNSAPDKSGLPSDRFSAERTGGSVSTLTIQRTQQEDSAVYLCASRQDRANQPQHFGDGTRLSIL.

In its sample, this clone was seen once. This chain uses TRBV30 with TRBJ2-1, with TRBD1 identical over 8 bases. This CDR3 spans 15 amino acids. Trimming removed 0 bases from V and 8 bases from J; junction bases left unmatched: 9. Per germline, CDR1 GTSNPN and CDR2 SVGIG (reference sequence). As DNA, the CDR3 is TGTGCCTGGAGTGTGGGGACAGGACCTCGGGATGAGCAGTTCTTC. Its protein product is CAWSVGTGPRDEQFF.

The rearrangement uses TRBV19 and TRBJ2-7; 12 bases align to TRBD1. CDR1 is LNHDA and CDR2 is SQIVND in the germline V gene (reference sequence). The V gene end was trimmed by 5 bases and the J gene end by 3 bases; junction bases not matched to a gene: 17. The CDR3 loop spans 19 amino acids. The CDR3 DNA follows: TGTGCCAGTAGTCAGTTATCTGGGACAGGGGGCTCTCCGGTCTACGAGCAGTACTTC. Amino acid sequence: CASSQLSGTGGSPVYEQYF.

The chain couples TRBV10-3 to TRBJ2-1, with 13 bases matching TRBD2. With V trimmed by 2 bases and J by 6 bases, 7 bases remained unmatched. The CDR3 contains 17 residues. CDR1 ENHRY and CDR2 SYGVKD come from the germline V gene. The CDR3 region has the DNA TGTGCCATCAGTGAGACCGGACTAGCGGGGGCTATCAATGAGCAGTTCTTC. Translated, it gives CAISETGLAGAINEQFF.

V is TRBV28 and J is TRBJ2-5; maybe TRBD1 (6 bases). This CDR3 has 12 amino acids. V gave up 7 bases and J gave up 2 bases, with 8 bases separating them. Germline lookup yields CDR1 MDHEN and CDR2 SYDVKM. Written as DNA, the CDR3 is TGTGCCAGCACCCAGGGGCAAGAGACCCAGTACTTC. This gives the protein CASTQGQETQYF.

CDR3 region: CASSQDPSGFSYEQYF. The DNA for the CDR3 is TGCGCCAGCAGCCAAGATCCCTCGGGGTTCTCCTACGAGCAGTACTTC. The gene calls are TRBV4-1 and TRBJ2-7, with D maybe TRBD2 (5 bases). The V end lost 0 bases, the J end lost 0 bases, and 12 bases lay between the germline ends. CDR1 and CDR2 from the germline V gene are MGHRA and YSYEKL. This CDR3 is 16 amino acids long.